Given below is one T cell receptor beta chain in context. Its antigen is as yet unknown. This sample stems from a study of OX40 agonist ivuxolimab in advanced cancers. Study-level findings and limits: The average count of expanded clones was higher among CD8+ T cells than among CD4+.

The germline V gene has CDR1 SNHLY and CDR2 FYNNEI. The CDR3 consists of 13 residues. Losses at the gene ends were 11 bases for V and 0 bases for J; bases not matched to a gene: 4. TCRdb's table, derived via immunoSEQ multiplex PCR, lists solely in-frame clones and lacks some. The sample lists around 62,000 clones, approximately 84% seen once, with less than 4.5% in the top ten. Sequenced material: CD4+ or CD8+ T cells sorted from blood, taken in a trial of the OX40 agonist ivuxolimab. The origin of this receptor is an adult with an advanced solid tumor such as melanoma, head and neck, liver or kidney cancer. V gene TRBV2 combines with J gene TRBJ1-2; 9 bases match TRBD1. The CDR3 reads CAGRQGANYGYTF. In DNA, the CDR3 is TGTGCCGGGCGACAGGGGGCTAACTATGGCTACACCTTC.